Following are 2 T cell receptor beta chains from one sample sequenced in a study of cytomegalovirus exposure and HLA in healthy donors. Primers: 60 Vbeta forward and 13 Jbeta reverse. Generated by immunoSEQ multiplex PCR, the TCRdb table keeps only in-frame clones and is missing some. Counted here are some 130,000 clones, roughly 82% occurring once; the ten biggest clones make up roughly 7.3%. Sequencing was performed on PBMCs. Source of these receptors: a man aged 30-40 years in good health and CMV-seronegative.

This sequence joins TRBV6-1 and TRBJ1-1, with 7 bases that match TRBD1. V trimming: 7 bases; J trimming: 5 bases; junction bases outside the gene matches: 7. The CDR3 runs 13 residues. CDR1 and CDR2 from the germline V gene are MNHNS and SASEGT. In nucleotides, the CDR3 is TGTGCCAGCAAGGCGACAGGGAGAACTGAAGCTTTCTTT. It translates to CASKATGRTEAFF.

The V call is TRBV29-1, the J call TRBJ2-3; 12 nucleotides match TRBD2. V was pared by 4 bases and J by 0 bases, with 8 bases of the junction left unmatched. This CDR3 spans 17 amino acids. Germline V gene lookup returns CDR1 SQVTM and CDR2 ANQGSEA. This CDR3 reads CSVGSLAGGSSTDTQYF. The CDR3 nucleotides are TGCAGCGTTGGTTCACTAGCGGGAGGCTCTAGCACAGATACGCAGTATTTT.